What follows are 11 T cell receptor beta chains derived from one specimen sequenced in a study of T cells after yellow fever vaccination (dated 2019 in TCRdb). The receptor library was made with 5' RACE. This sample was sequenced with an Illumina NovaSeq 6000. Through fastp at Q25 and MiXCR, TCRdb rebuilt clones from the public reads, retaining in-frame beta chains. Rows are combined by CDR3 protein, so each entry shows the most common genes and DNA. The sample records over 300,000 distinct CDR3 sequences, 4.1% of which are singletons. The ten top clones hold just under 25% of the sample. The treatment or condition label on this specimen signifies: live attenuated yellow fever vaccine strain. Sequenced material: PBMCs, taken 5 days after the yellow fever booster vaccination. These receptors came from a young man who received the YFV17D yellow fever vaccine.

This clonotype was found many times. This chain links TRBV12-3 or TRBV12-4 with TRBJ2-5; D tentatively reads TRBD1 or TRBD2 (5 bases each). CDR3 length: 18 residues. Trimming took 5 bases from V and 5 from J, leaving 27 bases between them. CDR3 protein: CASSPLPYSRGPGETQYF. Written as DNA, the CDR3 is TGTGCCAGCAGTCCTTTACCGTACTCCCGGGGCCCGGGGGAGACCCAGTACTTC.

This clonotype has more than one count but fewer than ten. This rearrangement joins TRBV7-2 to TRBJ2-7; TRBD1 agrees at 7 bases. Trimming removed 5 bases from V and 3 bases from J; junction bases left unmatched: 7. The CDR3 loop spans 14 amino acids. Per germline, CDR1 SGHTA and CDR2 FQGNSA. CDR3 in amino acids: CASSPGQAFYEQYF. CDR3 nucleotides: TGTGCCAGCAGCCCCGGACAGGCCTTCTACGAGCAGTACTTC.

This clonotype has only a few counts. V usage is TRBV15 and J usage is TRBJ2-5, with TRBD2 matching 13 bases. This CDR3 is built from 19 residues. Trimming took 3 bases from V and 3 from J; bases not matched to a gene: 13. Per the germline V gene, CDR1 is LNHNV and CDR2 is YYDKDF (reference sequence). CDR3 sequence (DNA): TGTGCCACCAGCAGGGGCGGGACTAGCGGGACTCGTCGGAAAGAGACCCAGTACTTC. This sequence encodes CATSRGGTSGTRRKETQYF.

The chain has TRBV11-2 and TRBJ2-7, with D hard to call. This CDR3 comprises 14 residues. The ends were cut back, 0 bases at V and 2 bases at J, with 8 bases in the middle. Germline CDR1 is SGHAT and CDR2 is FQNNGV. Here the CDR3 reads CASSLDPITYEQYF. The CDR3 DNA reads TGTGCCAGCAGCTTAGATCCCATTACCTACGAGCAGTACTTC.

At least ten counts were recorded for this clonotype. V and J are TRBV5-1 and TRBJ2-1, with 8 bases fitting TRBD1. J was trimmed by 1 base and V by 4 bases; bases with no gene match: 7. The CDR3 has 16 amino acids. The V gene's germline CDR1 is SGHRS and CDR2 YFSETQ. CDR3 sequence (DNA): TGCGCCAGCAGCAAACAGGGGGAGCGGTCCTACAATGAGCAGTTCTTC. It is translated as CASSKQGERSYNEQFF.

The rearrangement links TRBV19 to TRBJ1-1, with D uncertain. CDR1 LNHDA and CDR2 SQIVND come from the germline V gene (reference sequence). The CDR3 has 13 residues. Trimming removed 3 bases at V and 0 bases at J, with 5 bases between. CDR3: CASSIKMNTEAFF. The CDR3 DNA reads TGTGCCAGTAGTATTAAGATGAACACTGAAGCTTTCTTT.

The rearrangement links TRBV7-6 to TRBJ2-5; a possible D gene is TRBD2 (7 bases). The length of the CDR3 is 15 residues. CDR1 is SGHVS, CDR2 FNYEAQ, per germline. V was pared by 1 base and J by 2 bases, with 11 bases between. Here the CDR3 DNA reads TGTGCCAGCAGCTTAGGGGGGGGGGCTCAAGAGACCCAGTACTTC. It encodes CASSLGGGAQETQYF.

The gene calls are TRBV5-1 and TRBJ2-2; D might be TRBD1 (5 bases). V shed 1 base and J shed 7 bases, with 11 bases lying between them. The germline V gene has CDR1 SGHRS and CDR2 YFSETQ. The CDR3 totals 14 residues. This chain's CDR3 is CASSLLGANGELFF. Written as DNA, the CDR3 is TGCGCCAGCAGCTTGTTAGGGGCGAACGGGGAGCTGTTTTTT.

This clonotype appeared many times. The chain couples TRBV25-1 to TRBJ2-5, with a possible D match to TRBD2 (6 bases). CDR1 and CDR2 (germline): MGHDK, SYGVNS. V was trimmed by 1 base and J by 0 bases, leaving 9 bases between them. This CDR3 is built from 15 residues. This CDR3 is CASSEFWGDQETQYF. For the CDR3, the DNA is TGTGCCAGCAGTGAATTCTGGGGGGACCAAGAGACCCAGTACTTC.

This clonotype was found many times. V and J are TRBV12-3 or TRBV12-4 and TRBJ1-1; D unresolved. CDR3 size: 14 residues. Trimming removed 3 bases from V and 0 bases from J, with 8 bases in between. In DNA, the CDR3 is TGTGCCAGCAGTTTCTACGGGGTGAACACTGAAGCTTTCTTT. Its protein product is CASSFYGVNTEAFF.

This chain uses TRBV5-6 with TRBJ2-1, with unresolved D. Germline lookup yields CDR1 SGHDT and CDR2 YYEEEE. V lost 5 bases, J lost 8 bases, and 17 bases lay in between. The CDR3 consists of 14 residues. CDR3 DNA sequence: TGTGCCAGCAGACCCTACATGACCGGCGATGAGCAGTTCTTC. This codes for CASRPYMTGDEQFF. Full variable domain (missing parts from reference TRBV5-6 and TRBJ2-1): DAGVTQSPTHLIKTRGQQVTLRCSPKSGHDTVSWYQQALGQGPQFIFQYYEEEERQRGNFPDRFSGHQFPNYSSELNVNALLLGDSALYLCASRPYMTGDEQFFGPGTRLTVL.